This T cell receptor (beta chain) is from a study of blood T cell repertoires in COVID-19. Turning to the study itself: Both acute and convalescent COVID-19 samples were obtained from the United States, Italy and Spain. T cells, B-cell-depleted T cells, or PBMCs supplied cDNA or gDNA.

Enrolment of Seattle patients took place during active infection, and they were followed longitudinally. Trimming took 5 bases from V and 1 from J, leaving 13 bases between them. The V gene's germline CDR1 is SEHNR and CDR2 FQNEAQ (reference sequence). The CDR3 covers 15 residues. Methods used by the authors: By means of reference gene primer amplification, nucleated cell counts were estimated. Sequenced by immunoSEQ multiplex PCR; TCRdb stores in-frame clones only, minus some. From that table come the V and J calls and clone size; the DNA was used to work out D and trimming. The sample lists under 200,000 clones; approximately 81% were seen once.

The receptor was isolated from a woman aged 45-65 years with COVID-19, enrolled during active disease. The chain is built from TRBV7-9 and TRBJ2-3, with D possibly being TRBD1 (6 bases). Sequences were obtained from peripheral blood. The CDR3, as DNA: TGTGCCAGCAGCCCTCAGGGGACGGGCACAGATACGCAGTATTTT. It codes for CASSPQGTGTDTQYF.